This is a list of T cell receptor beta chains from one sample in a study of blood T cells in healthy people across ages. TCRdb processed the 5' RACE reads anew with MiXCR; each CDR3 protein has one entry. Of about 1.7 million distinct CDR3 sequences listed, approximately 28% are singletons. Sequences were obtained from blood. These receptors all come from a woman younger than 45 in good health. The CDR3 runs from the conserved cysteine through the conserved F or W. Each record gives: D gene, V gene, clone size, J gene, CDR3 protein, CDR3 DNA. The D gene is left open where the match is weak. Some rows have no size entry. The others give once, few or many, or a class for an expanded clone.

>.|TRBV29-1|.|TRBJ2-2
CSGWDATGELFF
TGCAGCGGCTGGGACGCCACCGGGGAGCTGTTTTTT
>.|TRBV29-1|.|TRBJ1-2
CSAHASGPQGGYTF
TGCAGCGCTCATGCTTCCGGGCCCCAAGGGGGCTACACCTTC
>.|TRBV6-5|.|TRBJ2-3
CASARQRRSDTQYF
TGTGCCAGTGCGAGGCAGAGGAGATCAGATACGCAGTATTTT
>.|TRBV20-1|.|TRBJ1-4
CSAGGRRLRGEKLFF
TGCAGTGCTGGAGGTCGCCGCCTGCGGGGAGAAAAACTGTTTTTT
>.|TRBV11-2|.|TRBJ2-7
CASGLRRSRGGSYEQYF
TGTGCCAGCGGCTTAAGGCGTTCGCGGGGCGGCTCCTACGAGCAGTACTTC
>.|TRBV5-6|.|TRBJ1-4
CASSLWDGTLTGEKLFF
TGTGCCAGCAGCTTATGGGACGGGACCCTAACCGGGGAAAAACTGTTTTTT
>.|TRBV7-2|few|TRBJ1-2
CASSLAAEVPYGYTF
TGTGCCAGCAGCTTAGCGGCGGAGGTCCCCTATGGCTACACCTTC
>.|TRBV3-1|few|TRBJ1-1
CASMEGGMAFF
TGTGCCAGCATGGAGGGGGGCATGGCTTTCTTT
>TRBD2|TRBV5-1|once|TRBJ2-3
CASSWGELAGTDTQYF
TGCGCCAGCAGCTGGGGCGAGCTAGCGGGCACAGATACGCAGTATTTT
>.|TRBV20-1|few|TRBJ2-3
CSARAAVQYSPTDTQYF
TGCAGTGCTAGAGCGGCCGTCCAGTACTCGCCCACAGATACGCAGTATTTT
>.|TRBV18|.|TRBJ2-5
CASSPQGTIETQYF
TGTGCCAGCTCACCACAGGGGACAATCGAGACCCAGTACTTC
>.|TRBV20-1|.|TRBJ2-1
CSAEGIGYNEQFF
TGCAGTGCCGAGGGGATAGGCTACAATGAGCAGTTCTTC
>.|TRBV20-1|.|TRBJ2-6
CSARWGGPGANVLTF
TGCAGTGCTAGGTGGGGGGGGCCCGGGGCCAACGTCCTGACTTTC
>.|TRBV24-1|few|TRBJ2-5
CAASDPAGNQETQYF
TGTGCCGCCAGTGATCCCGCAGGGAACCAAGAGACCCAGTACTTC
>.|TRBV9|few|TRBJ1-4
CASSPSRGYGEKLFF
TGTGCCAGCAGCCCCAGTAGGGGTTATGGTGAAAAACTGTTTTTT
>.|TRBV9|few|TRBJ2-1
CASSVAQYNEQFF
TGTGCCAGCAGCGTAGCACAATACAATGAGCAGTTCTTC
>.|TRBV4-1|many|TRBJ1-2
CAIAGPDDYGYTF
TGCGCCATAGCGGGTCCAGATGACTATGGCTACACCTTC
>TRBD1|TRBV3-1|once|TRBJ2-7
CASSQGGDRACYEQYF
TGTGCCAGCAGCCAAGGTGGTGACAGGGCCTGCTACGAGCAGTACTTC
>.|TRBV28|.|TRBJ2-7
CASSARESSFEQYF
TGTGCCAGCAGTGCGCGCGAGAGCTCCTTCGAGCAGTACTTC
>.|TRBV4-1|many|TRBJ2-7
CASSLTTGSSYEQYF
TGCGCCAGCAGCCTAACTACGGGTAGCTCCTACGAGCAGTACTTC
>TRBD1|TRBV29-1|.|TRBJ2-1
CSVEDLMGQGYNEQFF
TGCAGCGTTGAAGATCTAATGGGACAGGGTTACAATGAGCAGTTCTTC
>.|TRBV6-1|.|TRBJ2-2
CASGAQYTGELFF
TGTGCCAGCGGGGCCCAGTACACCGGGGAGCTGTTTTTT
>.|TRBV3-1|few|TRBJ2-1
CASSQEGALYNEQFF
TGTGCCAGCAGCCAAGAAGGGGCCTTGTACAATGAGCAGTTCTTC
>.|TRBV6-1|.|TRBJ2-1
CASSEGAQNEQFF
TGTGCCAGCAGTGAGGGGGCGCAAAATGAGCAGTTCTTC
>.|TRBV7-2|.|TRBJ1-3
CASSHPRNTIYF
TGTGCCAGCAGCCACCCCCGAAACACCATATATTTT
>.|TRBV29-1|few|TRBJ1-5
CSVGSGTINQPQHF
TGCAGCGTTGGATCCGGGACCATCAATCAGCCCCAGCATTTT
>TRBD1|TRBV7-2|few|TRBJ2-5
CASSPTGSKETQYF
TGTGCCAGCAGCCCGACAGGGTCGAAGGAGACCCAGTACTTC
>.|TRBV12-3/TRBV12-4|few|TRBJ2-1
CASRDFPSSYNEQFF
TGTGCCAGCAGGGACTTCCCGAGCTCCTACAATGAGCAGTTCTTC
>TRBD2|TRBV15|many|TRBJ2-1
CATSRDLAGGFYNEQFF
TGTGCCACCAGCAGAGATTTAGCGGGGGGGTTCTACAATGAGCAGTTCTTC
>TRBD2|TRBV7-2|few|TRBJ2-1
CASGDSGAYNEQFF
TGTGCCAGCGGGGATAGCGGGGCCTACAATGAGCAGTTCTTC
>.|TRBV20-1|.|TRBJ2-5
CSATKGGTRGPTQYF
TGCAGTGCTACCAAAGGGGGGACGAGGGGGCCGACCCAGTACTTC
>TRBD2|TRBV6-2/TRBV6-3|.|TRBJ2-1
CASRTLAGPEQFF
TGTGCCAGCAGGACCCTAGCGGGGCCCGAGCAGTTCTTC
>.|TRBV19|.|TRBJ2-7
CASSAGDARGEQYF
TGTGCCAGTAGTGCCGGGGACGCCCGAGGGGAGCAGTACTTC
>TRBD1|TRBV20-1|.|TRBJ2-1
CSAAPPTGVNEQFF
TGCAGTGCAGCTCCCCCGACAGGGGTCAATGAGCAGTTCTTC
>.|TRBV21-1|.|TRBJ2-7
CASSKFLSRDGVYEQYF
TGTGCCAGCAGCAAATTTCTTAGCCGGGACGGGGTCTACGAGCAGTACTTC
>.|TRBV4-3|.|TRBJ2-3
CASSQEKNTQYF
TGCGCCAGCAGCCAAGAAAAAAATACACAGTATTTT
>TRBD1|TRBV6-5|.|TRBJ2-5
CASRQGALLNEQYF
TGTGCCAGCAGACAGGGGGCCCTCCTTAATGAGCAGTACTTC
>.|TRBV7-9|.|TRBJ2-7
CASSFAGADEQYF
TGTGCCAGCAGCTTTGCAGGGGCGGACGAGCAGTACTTC
>.|TRBV27|.|TRBJ2-1
CTSSFPGTDEQFF
TGTACCAGCAGTTTCCCAGGGACGGATGAGCAGTTCTTC